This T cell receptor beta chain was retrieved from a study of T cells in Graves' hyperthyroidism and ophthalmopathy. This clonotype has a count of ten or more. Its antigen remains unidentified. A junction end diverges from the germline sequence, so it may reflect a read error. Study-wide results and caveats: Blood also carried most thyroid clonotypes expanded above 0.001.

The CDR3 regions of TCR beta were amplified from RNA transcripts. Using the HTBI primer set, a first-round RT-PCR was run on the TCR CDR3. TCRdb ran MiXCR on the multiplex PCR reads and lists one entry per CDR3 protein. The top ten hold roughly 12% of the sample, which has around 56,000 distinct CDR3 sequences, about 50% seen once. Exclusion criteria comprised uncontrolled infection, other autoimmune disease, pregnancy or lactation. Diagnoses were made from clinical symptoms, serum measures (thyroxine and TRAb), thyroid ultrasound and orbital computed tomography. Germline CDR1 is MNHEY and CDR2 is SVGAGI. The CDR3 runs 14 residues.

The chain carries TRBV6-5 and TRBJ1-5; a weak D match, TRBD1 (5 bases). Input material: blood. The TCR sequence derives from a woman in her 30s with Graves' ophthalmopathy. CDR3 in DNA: TGTGCCACCAGTAGGGGCTTTGGCAATCAGCCCCAGCATTTT. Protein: CATSRGFGNQPQHF.